The rows below give T cell receptor beta chains drawn from one sample of a study of cytomegalovirus exposure and HLA in healthy donors. Method: immunoSEQ multiplex PCR; TCRdb's copy keeps in-frame clones and lacks some. The top ten hold more than 9.5% of the sample, which has some 150,000 clones, approximately 80% seen once. Specimen: PBMCs. Receptors originate from a man aged 18 to 29 in good health and CMV-seropositive. Both conserved end residues are part of each CDR3. A D gene is named only where the DNA matches it firmly. Clone size is shown for a subset of rows, as once, few, many or a class of expanded clone.

d_call: TRBD2; v_call: TRBV7-9; j_call: TRBJ2-2; clone_size: .; cdr3_aa: CASSPGTSGRTGELFF; cdr3_nt: TGTGCCAGCAGCCCCGGGACTAGCGGGAGGACCGGGGAGCTGTTTTTT
d_call: .; v_call: TRBV6-5; j_call: TRBJ2-1; clone_size: .; cdr3_aa: CASSYADTPYNEQFF; cdr3_nt: TGTGCCAGCAGTTACGCCGACACCCCGTACAATGAGCAGTTCTTC
d_call: .; v_call: TRBV5-8; j_call: TRBJ1-1; clone_size: .; cdr3_aa: CASSLSGVGTEAFF; cdr3_nt: TGTGCCAGCAGCTTGTCAGGGGTGGGCACTGAAGCTTTCTTT
d_call: .; v_call: TRBV9; j_call: TRBJ1-2; clone_size: .; cdr3_aa: CASSVDRAAFYGYTF; cdr3_nt: TGTGCCAGCAGCGTAGACAGGGCTGCTTTCTATGGCTACACCTTC
d_call: .; v_call: TRBV9; j_call: TRBJ2-1; clone_size: .; cdr3_aa: CASSVETLATSYNEQFF; cdr3_nt: TGTGCCAGCAGCGTAGAGACTCTAGCGACCTCCTACAATGAGCAGTTCTTC
d_call: TRBD1; v_call: TRBV6-5; j_call: TRBJ2-7; clone_size: .; cdr3_aa: CASRNRGLYEQYF; cdr3_nt: TGTGCCAGCCGAAACAGGGGCCTCTACGAGCAGTACTTC
d_call: TRBD1; v_call: TRBV14; j_call: TRBJ2-7; clone_size: few; cdr3_aa: CASRGGINYEQYF; cdr3_nt: TGTGCCAGCAGAGGGGGCATTAACTACGAGCAGTACTTC
d_call: .; v_call: TRBV19; j_call: TRBJ2-7; clone_size: .; cdr3_aa: CASSPTRFSYEQYF; cdr3_nt: TGTGCCAGTAGTCCAACGAGGTTCTCCTACGAGCAGTACTTC
d_call: TRBD2; v_call: TRBV5-1; j_call: TRBJ2-5; clone_size: .; cdr3_aa: CASRDYSNVDF; cdr3_nt: TGCGCCAGTCGGGACTACTCCAACGTCGACTTC
d_call: TRBD1; v_call: TRBV10-3; j_call: TRBJ1-2; clone_size: once; cdr3_aa: CAISESPGQGSGYTF; cdr3_nt: TGTGCCATCAGTGAGTCTCCTGGACAGGGGAGTGGCTACACCTTC
d_call: .; v_call: TRBV7-9; j_call: TRBJ2-2; clone_size: .; cdr3_aa: CASSLHSSNTGELFF; cdr3_nt: TGTGCCAGCAGCTTACACTCTTCGAACACCGGGGAGCTGTTTTTT
d_call: TRBD1; v_call: TRBV5-6; j_call: TRBJ1-1; clone_size: .; cdr3_aa: CASSRDRLNTEAFF; cdr3_nt: TGTGCCAGCAGCCGGGACAGGCTGAACACTGAAGCTTTCTTT
d_call: .; v_call: TRBV2; j_call: TRBJ1-4; clone_size: .; cdr3_aa: CASRPLLGGGKEKLFF; cdr3_nt: TGTGCCAGCAGACCCCTATTGGGGGGAGGAAAGGAAAAACTGTTTTTT
d_call: TRBD2; v_call: TRBV5-1; j_call: TRBJ2-3; clone_size: .; cdr3_aa: CASSSGLAGGLTDTQYF; cdr3_nt: TGCGCCAGCAGCAGCGGACTAGCGGGGGGACTCACAGATACGCAGTATTTT
d_call: TRBD2; v_call: TRBV7-2; j_call: TRBJ2-3; clone_size: .; cdr3_aa: CASSLRGGPADTQYF; cdr3_nt: TGTGCCAGCAGCTTACGCGGGGGGCCTGCAGATACGCAGTATTTT
d_call: TRBD2; v_call: TRBV7-2; j_call: TRBJ2-5; clone_size: once; cdr3_aa: CASSLLYRGREQYF; cdr3_nt: TGTGCCAGCAGCTTATTGTACCGCGGGAGGGAGCAGTACTTC
d_call: TRBD2; v_call: TRBV6-1; j_call: TRBJ2-5; clone_size: .; cdr3_aa: CASTESGRPIVTQYF; cdr3_nt: TGTGCCAGCACGGAAAGCGGGAGGCCCATTGTTACCCAGTACTTC
d_call: TRBD1; v_call: TRBV19; j_call: TRBJ1-1; clone_size: .; cdr3_aa: CASTSQGAGTEAFF; cdr3_nt: TGTGCCAGTACCTCACAGGGGGCTGGAACTGAAGCTTTCTTT
d_call: .; v_call: TRBV5-4; j_call: TRBJ1-2; clone_size: .; cdr3_aa: CASSTDSTTNYGYTF; cdr3_nt: TGTGCCAGCAGTACCGACAGCACAACTAACTATGGCTACACCTTC
d_call: .; v_call: TRBV18; j_call: TRBJ2-1; clone_size: .; cdr3_aa: CASSPGSNNEQFF; cdr3_nt: TGTGCCAGCTCACCAGGCAGTAACAATGAGCAGTTCTTC
d_call: TRBD1; v_call: TRBV6-5; j_call: TRBJ2-5; clone_size: .; cdr3_aa: CASSYLGQGIRETQYF; cdr3_nt: TGTGCCAGCAGTTACTTGGGACAGGGAATACGAGAGACCCAGTACTTC
d_call: .; v_call: TRBV4-2; j_call: TRBJ1-2; clone_size: .; cdr3_aa: CASSQGEGTNYGYTF; cdr3_nt: TGTGCCAGCAGCCAAGGTGAGGGAACTAACTATGGCTACACCTTC
d_call: TRBD2; v_call: TRBV5-4; j_call: TRBJ2-2; clone_size: .; cdr3_aa: CAGLAGNTGELFF; cdr3_nt: TGTGCCGGACTAGCGGGGAACACCGGGGAGCTGTTTTTT
d_call: TRBD1; v_call: TRBV10-3; j_call: TRBJ1-6; clone_size: once; cdr3_aa: CAISESGQDSPLHF; cdr3_nt: TGTGCCATCAGTGAGTCAGGACAGGATTCACCCCTCCACTTT
d_call: .; v_call: TRBV5-8; j_call: TRBJ1-6; clone_size: .; cdr3_aa: CASSLQWGVDSPLHF; cdr3_nt: TGTGCCAGCAGCTTGCAGTGGGGGGTGGATTCACCCCTCCACTTT
d_call: .; v_call: TRBV30; j_call: TRBJ1-2; clone_size: .; cdr3_aa: CAWSVQANYGYTF; cdr3_nt: TGTGCCTGGAGTGTACAGGCTAACTATGGCTACACCTTC
d_call: .; v_call: TRBV5-1; j_call: TRBJ1-5; clone_size: .; cdr3_aa: CASSFQGGSNQPQHF; cdr3_nt: TGCGCCAGCAGCTTCCAGGGAGGGAGCAATCAGCCCCAGCATTTT
d_call: .; v_call: TRBV6-1; j_call: TRBJ2-3; clone_size: .; cdr3_aa: CASSESTDTQYF; cdr3_nt: TGTGCCAGCAGCGAGAGCACAGATACGCAGTATTTT
d_call: TRBD1; v_call: TRBV7-9; j_call: TRBJ2-7; clone_size: .; cdr3_aa: CASSYRREQGIYEQYF; cdr3_nt: TGTGCCAGCAGCTACCGCCGGGAACAGGGGATCTACGAGCAGTACTTC
d_call: TRBD2; v_call: TRBV25-1; j_call: TRBJ2-1; clone_size: .; cdr3_aa: CASSASGGDNEQFF; cdr3_nt: TGTGCCAGCAGTGCTAGCGGAGGAGACAATGAGCAGTTCTTC
d_call: TRBD1; v_call: TRBV5-1; j_call: TRBJ1-1; clone_size: .; cdr3_aa: CASSLTGANTEAFF; cdr3_nt: TGCGCCAGCAGCTTGACAGGGGCTAACACTGAAGCTTTCTTT